Below, one T cell receptor (beta chain) is given with its context. The record originates from a study of early T cells in non-severe SARS-CoV-2 infection. The CDR3 is made up of 14 amino acids. Deletions cut 2 bases from V and 11 bases from J, with 18 bases between. Individually, cDNA molecules had unique molecular identifiers attached to them. Using its own MiXCR run on the 5' RACE reads, TCRdb lists one record per CDR3 protein. The data show under 60,000 distinct CDR3 sequences, about 9.4% seen once. The TCR was taken from an adult who was a healthcare worker with PCR-confirmed SARS-CoV-2 infection or an uninfected control (not recorded which). The chain couples TRBV12-3 or TRBV12-4 to TRBJ1-1; D unresolved. Sequenced sample: whole blood. CDR3 amino acids: CASSLNGRSSRAFF. CDR3 sequence (DNA): TGTGCCAGCAGTTTAAATGGCAGAAGTTCGAGGGCTTTCTTT.